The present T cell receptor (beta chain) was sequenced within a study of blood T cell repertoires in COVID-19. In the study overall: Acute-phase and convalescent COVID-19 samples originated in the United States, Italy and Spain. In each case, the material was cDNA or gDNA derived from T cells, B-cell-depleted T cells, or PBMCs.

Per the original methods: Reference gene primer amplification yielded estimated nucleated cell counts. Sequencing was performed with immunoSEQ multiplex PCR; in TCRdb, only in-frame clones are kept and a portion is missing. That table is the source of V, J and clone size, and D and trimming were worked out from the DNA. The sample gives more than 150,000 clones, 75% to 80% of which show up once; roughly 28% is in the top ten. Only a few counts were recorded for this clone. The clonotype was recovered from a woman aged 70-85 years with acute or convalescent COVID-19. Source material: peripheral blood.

The CDR3 DNA sequence: TGCGCCAGCAGACCGGACACTGGGTACAATCAGCCCCAGCATTTT. Translating it yields CASRPDTGYNQPQHF. The chain is built from TRBV5-1 and TRBJ1-5, with a tentative D call TRBD1 (5 bases). The CDR3 sequence is 15 residues long. Germline loops: CDR1 SGHRS, CDR2 YFSETQ. V was trimmed by 5 bases and J by 3 bases, leaving 15 bases between them.